Given below is one T cell receptor beta chain in context. This clone was seen just once. What this receptor recognizes is not known. Base qualities are not recorded, but no much larger clone differs from it by a single base. The cohort was made up of about 670 healthy bone marrow donors. At the time of sampling, every cohort member was nominally healthy, though immune exposures that went unrecorded were likely present. The donor tested CMV seropositive, placing the donor among the approximately 290 seropositive members of the cohort. Every donor gave a peripheral blood sample, and the peripheral blood mononuclear cells from that sample were used for TCR beta sequencing. The Qiagen DNeasy Blood Extraction Kit was used to extract genomic DNA from the blood cell samples. The library was prepared using the immunoSEQ multiplex PCR assay. For the multiplex PCR, a mixture combining 60 forward primers for TCR Vbeta segments and 13 reverse primers for TCR Jbeta segments was used. A multiplex PCR assay on genomic DNA amplified the CDR3 region of rearranged TCR beta genes. The Illumina HiSeq System was used to sequence the amplified TCR beta libraries as 87-base-pair reads. The source study handled its data this way. Across the roughly 670 repertoires, a later analysis counted 80 million or so unique TCR beta chains, around 11 million of which were shared by at least two donors. Raw reads were error-corrected and collapsed into unique sequences with a nearest-neighbor algorithm that merged closely related sequences to remove PCR and sequencing errors. Alignment of CDR3 sequences to IMGT reference sequences was used to assign V, D and J gene segments. For a sequence to be retained, at least a six-nucleotide match to both a V gene segment and a J gene segment was required. A rearrangement was called productive if the CDR3 had no stop codons and remained in frame with V and J, and every other rearrangement was called non-productive. Following IMGT convention, CDR3 was defined as the stretch from the second conserved V-encoded cysteine to the conserved J-encoded phenylalanine. In an earlier analysis of 500 to 650 of the donors, sequences lacking an unambiguous match to a single V gene segment were excluded. In an earlier analysis of a few hundred of the donors, V segments were called functional above 56.7% productive rearrangements and were called segregating when the between-donor standard deviation exceeded 5%. A statistical classification framework was developed to diagnose cytomegalovirus status using the catalog of TCR beta chain sequences. In a later analysis, TCR nucleotide sequences were compared against IMGT/GENE-DB human TR gene sequences so that V and J genes could be assigned. A later analysis assigned CDR3 sequences and most-parsimonious VDJ recombination scenarios with the TCRdist pipeline. In a later analysis, each TCR beta chain was defined by its CDR3 amino acid sequence together with its V-gene family, and reads without a unique V-gene family were excluded. In a later analysis, several hundred highly shared, low-generation-probability nucleotide sequences were removed to address suspected cross-contamination and a sequencing artifact. A later analysis calculated a clonal expansion index for each public chain from normalized within-repertoire ranks of inferred template counts. Generation probabilities in a later analysis came from a VDJ recombination model fitted to out-of-frame rearrangements, and those results were checked against IGoR. In a later analysis, TCR-TCR, TCR-HLA and TCR-CMV co-occurrence was scored with hypergeometric tests, and a repertoire-size bias correction was applied to TCR pairs. In a later analysis, false discovery rates were estimated by permuting HLA or CMV assignments 20 times. In a later analysis, co-occurring TCRs were grouped with DBSCAN, and TCRdist sequence similarity was added when clustering was performed within HLA-allele-positive subsets. Repertoires with fewer than 30,000 or more than 120,000 public chains were left out of co-occurrence clustering, as were a handful of repertoires with anomalous nucleotide sharing. TCRdb carries this immuneACCESS record with in-frame sequences only. Its versions omit some clonotypes, under half of them owing to an unresolved V gene in the studies checked, with the rest unexplained. V, J and clone size reflect that table, while D and trimming were determined from the DNA. The sample includes some 130,000 clones, with 60% to 75% observed a single time. Nearly 6% of the sample is in the top ten clones.

This sample stems from a study of cytomegalovirus exposure and HLA in healthy donors (dated 2017 in TCRdb). In the study overall: An earlier analysis of roughly 500 of the donors reported about 280 Gb of sequence data and around 120 million unique TCR beta sequences obtained from some 170 million T cells. An early release that covered 500 to 800 HLA-typed donors contained around 300 gigabases of sequencing data and around 80 million unique TCR sequences. Of the 350 to 450 genotyped donors, about 80% fell in the genetic ancestry cluster associated with self-reported Caucasian donors. The aim of the study was to test whether cataloging public T cell receptors could identify signatures of past pathogen exposure. Using immunosequencing, the study profiled T cell repertoires from some 670 subjects and related those repertoires to cytomegalovirus serostatus. Along with the approximately 620-subject first cohort, a separate validation cohort of about 110 different subjects was used. To predict cytomegalovirus infection status, the study brought together high-throughput TCR immunosequencing, statistical association of individual TCRs with disease status, and machine learning. In a later analysis, previously published TCR beta repertoires from 550 to 700 donors were re-analyzed and high-resolution HLA genotyping was added so that TCR occurrence patterns could be studied. Rather than drawing on any new phenotypic data, the later analysis identified candidate immune exposures from TCR beta sequences and the way those sequences occurred across donors. An earlier analysis of 587 of the donors applied high-throughput TCR beta sequencing to assess whether each TCR beta V gene segment acted as functional or pseudogenic. Donor age, sex, ethnicity and CMV serostatus were compiled together with the repertoire data. A later genetic analysis used genome-wide SNP genotypes for about three fifths of the roughly 700 donors, treating that subset as a discovery cohort. Every repertoire in the discovery cohort had been generated on one and the same sequencing platform. HLA typing covered class I and class II loci at four-digit resolution. Typing coverage differed by locus: A, B, C, DRB1 and DQB1 were typed in roughly 629-630 donors, DQA1 in about 550, DPA1 in 600 to 610, and DPB1 in approximately 450. Five DR-DQ haplotypes were handled as single units for association and clustering because linkage in the cohort was strong. On average, about 240,000 unique TCR beta nucleotide sequences were sequenced per donor among 398 genotyped donors of the cohort, with roughly 18% of those sequences being non-productive. The paper's findings and limits, for the study overall: Because counts were too low, roughly 17 rarely observed V segments, including chromosome 9 orphons, were left out of the earlier analysis of a few hundred of the donors. In both the original and validation cohorts, the classifier was reported to diagnose cytomegalovirus status with high specificity and sensitivity. A later genetic analysis associated a missense DCLRE1C variant with V-gene and J-gene trimming of TCR beta chains, and an independent cohort replicated the association. Immune exposure information for the cohort was limited to CMV serostatus. Because HLA typing was missing for some donors at each locus, association tests included only the typed subset. The authors suggested that the approach could potentially be generalized to other disease states and immunological phenotypes. In a later analysis, several top co-occurrence clusters were reported to appear linked to parvovirus B19, influenza, CMV and Epstein-Barr virus. In an earlier analysis of approximately 590 of the donors, most TCR beta V segments appeared in productive rearrangements about 90% or about 30% of the time, broadly matching IMGT annotations. A total of about 150 TCR beta chains were listed by the study as associated with cytomegalovirus. According to a later analysis, most CMV-associated TCR beta chains appeared to be HLA-restricted, and the HLA associations seemed to be driven largely by CMV exposure. A later analysis found that TCR association rates varied across HLA loci, with DRB1 alleles showing the most associated TCRs and HLA-C alleles the fewest. Correlated functional status among segregating V segments might reflect linkage disequilibrium, but an unknown experimental factor could not be ruled out. In a later genetic analysis, fewer N-insertions in productive TCRs were reported among donors in an Asian-associated ancestry cluster than the roughly 670-donor mean. The presence/absence analyses assumed that sequencing depth was roughly uniform across donors, and that assumption may not be true. A later analysis associated roughly 17,000 TCR beta sequences with specific HLA alleles at a false discovery rate of 0.05. When HLA alleles, especially DR and DQ, strongly co-occurred, attributing TCR associations to individual alleles was difficult. In a later analysis, HLA-associated TCR beta chains showed more clonal expansion and lower generation probabilities than non-associated chains that were equally common. The sequencing pipeline was judged likely to have produced a cluster of highly shared sequence variants as a technical artifact. A further reported finding was that TCR beta sequences accurately predicted the HLA-A and HLA-B alleles for most subjects in the first cohort. While some public TCRs were present in many individuals, most TCR sequences turned up only very rarely across donors. The cohort was sequenced for TCR beta chains only, and without alpha or paired-chain data the features that could be detected were limited. A few of the identified cytomegalovirus-associated TCR beta chains were confirmed in vitro to be specific for cytomegalovirus antigens.

The sequencing input was PBMCs. The clonotype originates from a woman aged 45 to 65 in good health and CMV-seropositive.

CDR3 loop: CASSPGGGTQYF. In nucleotides, the sequence is TGTGCCAGCAGCCCAGGCGGGGGGACCCAGTACTTC. The sequence joins TRBV7-2 to TRBJ2-5, with TRBD2 matching 7 junction bases. V has 5 bases trimmed and J has 7 bases trimmed; junction bases matching no gene number 4. Sequences SGHTA (CDR1) and FQGNSA (CDR2) are obtained from the germline V gene. Inclusive of the bounding cysteine and phenylalanine, the CDR3 is 12 residues long. The DNA shown is the 36-base CDR3, in frame from base 1. The reference TRBV7-2 and TRBJ2-5 proteins fill in what lies around the CDR3, so the full variable domain reads GAGVSQSPSNKVTEKGKDVELRCDPISGHTALYWYRQSLGQGLEFLIYFQGNSAPDKSGLPSDRFSAERTGGSVSTLTIQRTQQEDSAVYLCASSPGGGTQYFGPGTRLLVL.